Given below is one T cell receptor beta chain in context. The data are from a study of blood T cells in healthy people across ages. After removal of 0 bases from V and 4 bases from J, the junction contained 6 bases not matched to a gene. This CDR3 has 16 amino acids. Per germline, CDR1 SGHRS and CDR2 YFSETQ. A second PCR, run for about 6 to 11 cycles, used a sample-barcoded 5' primer plus a J-beta primer mix. TCRdb independently ran MiXCR on the 5' RACE reads; one entry per CDR3 protein. The table lists some 850,000 distinct CDR3 sequences, 20% to 30% of them singletons, with around 2.9% in the top ten. The sample was also linked to a second study, of T cells of mothers and their children.

The TCR sequence derives from a boy aged 5-17 years in good health. The chain employs TRBV5-1 and TRBJ1-4; 7 bases fit TRBD1. Input material: blood. This CDR3 reads CASSLEAGGSNEKLFF. As DNA, the CDR3 is TGCGCCAGCAGCTTGGAGGCAGGGGGTAGTAATGAAAAACTGTTTTTT.